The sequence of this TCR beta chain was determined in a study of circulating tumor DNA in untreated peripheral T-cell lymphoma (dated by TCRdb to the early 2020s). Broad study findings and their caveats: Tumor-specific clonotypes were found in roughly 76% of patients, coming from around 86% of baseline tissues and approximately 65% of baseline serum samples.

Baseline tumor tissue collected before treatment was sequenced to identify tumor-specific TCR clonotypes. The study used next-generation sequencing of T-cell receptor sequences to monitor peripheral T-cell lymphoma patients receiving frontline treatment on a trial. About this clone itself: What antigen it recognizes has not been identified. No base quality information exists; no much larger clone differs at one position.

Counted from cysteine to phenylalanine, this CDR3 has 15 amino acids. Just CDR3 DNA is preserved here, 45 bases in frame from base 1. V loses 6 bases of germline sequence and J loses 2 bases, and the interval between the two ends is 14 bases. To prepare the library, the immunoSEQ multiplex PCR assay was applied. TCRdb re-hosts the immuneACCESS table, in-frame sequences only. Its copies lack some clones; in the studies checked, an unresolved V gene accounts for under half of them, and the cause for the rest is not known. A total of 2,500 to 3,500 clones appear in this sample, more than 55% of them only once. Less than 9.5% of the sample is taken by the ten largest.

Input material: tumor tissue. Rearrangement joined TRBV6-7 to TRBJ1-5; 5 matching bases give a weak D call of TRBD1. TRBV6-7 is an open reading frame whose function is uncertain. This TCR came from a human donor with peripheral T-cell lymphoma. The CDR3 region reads CASRIEAGRNQPQHF. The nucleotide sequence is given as TGTGCCAGCAGAATTGAAGCAGGGCGCAATCAGCCCCAGCATTTT.